Listed here are 14 T cell receptor beta chains from one sample, sequenced in a study of T cells after yellow fever vaccination. Each CDR3 protein is one row after TCRdb ran MiXCR on the 5' RACE reads. In the table there are about 74,000 distinct CDR3 sequences, around 6.9% of which are singletons. This specimen consisted of CD8+ T cells sorted from PBMCs, obtained 4 to 6 days after the first yellow fever vaccination. The receptors come from a man younger than 30 who received the YFV17D yellow fever vaccine.

This sequence joins TRBV5-1 and TRBJ1-2, with D hard to call. The CDR3 covers 14 residues. CDR1 is SGHRS, CDR2 YFSETQ, per germline. The V and J ends lost 2 bases and 2 bases respectively, with 10 bases between them. The CDR3 protein is CASSFGSGNYGYTF. Written as DNA, the CDR3 is TGCGCCAGCAGCTTCGGCAGTGGCAACTATGGCTACACCTTC.

V and J are TRBV5-1 and TRBJ2-7; D remains ambiguous. Between the trimmed V and J ends, which lost 4 bases and 1 base, there was a span of 3 bases. CDR3 size: 11 residues. The germline gives CDR1 SGHRS, CDR2 YFSETQ. The CDR3 spells CASSDSYEQYF. The CDR3 nucleotides read TGCGCCAGCAGCGATTCCTACGAGCAGTACTTC.

V gene TRBV11-2 combines with J gene TRBJ1-1; 12 nucleotides match TRBD1. Germline CDR1 is SGHAT and CDR2 is FQNNGV. The CDR3 runs to 18 residues. V dropped 5 bases and J dropped 5; count of bases not matched to a gene: 15. CDR3 residues: CASSPRRDRGRVETEAFF. For the CDR3, the DNA is TGTGCCAGCAGCCCCCGACGGGACAGGGGGCGGGTGGAGACTGAAGCTTTCTTT. Based on the CDR3 plus reference TRBV11-2 and TRBJ1-1, the full variable domain is EAGVAQSPRYKIIEKRQSVAFWCNPISGHATLYWYQQILGQGPKLLIQFQNNGVVDDSQLPKDRFSAERLKGVDSTLKIQPAKLEDSAVYLCASSPRRDRGRVETEAFFGQGTRLTVV.

This clonotype was counted between two and nine times. The V and J genes are TRBV12-3 or TRBV12-4 and TRBJ1-5; 8 nucleotides match TRBD1. The V gene end was trimmed by 5 bases and the J gene end by 6 bases; junction bases not matched to a gene: 6. The CDR3 consists of 14 residues. The CDR3 loop reads CASSPGGAGQPQHF. The CDR3 nucleotides read TGTGCCAGCAGTCCAGGGGGCGCGGGTCAGCCCCAGCATTTT.

Notes on this clonotype: This may arise from a read error, as a much more abundant clone is one base away. The chain carries TRBV27 and TRBJ2-7; the D gene is possibly TRBD2 (6 bases). Germline values: CDR1 MNHEY, CDR2 SMNVEV (reference sequence). The V end was cut by 5 bases, the J end by 10 bases, with 18 bases between. The length of the CDR3 is 13 residues. CDR3 sequence (DNA): TGTGCCAGCAGTCCCCAAGGAGGGCCCGATCAGTACTTC. Translated, it gives CASSPQGGPDQYF.

At least ten counts were recorded for this clonotype. The J gene is TRBJ1-5, the V gene TRBV7-8; possibly TRBD1 for D (5 bases). Germline V CDR1 and CDR2: SGHVS, FQNEAQ. Between the trimmed V and J ends, which lost 5 bases and 5 bases, there was a span of 13 bases. The CDR3 is 14 residues long. The CDR3 DNA is TGTGCCAGCAGCCCCCCCGGGGGACATCAGCCCCAGCATTTT. It translates to CASSPPGGHQPQHF.

The CDR3 coding sequence is TGCGCCAGCAGCCAGGTCGTGACAAATGAGCAGTTCTTC. This codes for CASSQVVTNEQFF. The rearrangement joins TRBV4-1 to TRBJ2-1; D is undetermined. From germline, CDR1 is MGHRA and CDR2 YSYEKL. V was cut by 3 bases and J by 7 bases, with 10 bases left in between. CDR3 length: 13 amino acids.

The chain carries TRBV5-4 and TRBJ2-2, with 9 bases that match TRBD1. The CDR3 has 15 residues. Germline assignment: CDR1 SGHNT and CDR2 YYREEE (reference sequence). Trimming cost V 3 bases and J 8 bases; bases outside gene matches: 8. CDR3: CASSSGTGRKGELFF. The CDR3 DNA follows: TGTGCCAGCAGCTCCGGGACAGGGAGGAAGGGGGAGCTGTTTTTT.

This clonotype has a handful of counts. This chain links TRBV24-1 with TRBJ2-1; the match to TRBD2 covers 14 bases. The CDR3 sequence is 17 residues long. Germline V gene lookup returns CDR1 KGHDR and CDR2 SFDVKD. Losses at the gene ends were 5 bases for V and 9 bases for J; bases not matched to a gene: 11. The CDR3 nucleotides read TGTGCCACCAGTGCCCCGGGACTAGCGGGGGTCGGGGGTGAGCAGTTCTTC. Translated: CATSAPGLAGVGGEQFF.

V usage is TRBV7-9 and J usage is TRBJ2-7, with D perhaps matching TRBD2 (5 bases). Looked up from germline, CDR1 is SEHNR and CDR2 is FQNEAQ (reference sequence). The V end lost 5 bases, the J end lost 4 bases, and 12 bases lay between the germline ends. The CDR3 sequence is 13 residues long. CDR3 amino acids: CASSRSEEYEQYV. For the CDR3, the DNA is TGTGCCAGCAGCCGTAGCGAAGAATACGAGCAGTACGTC.

This clonotype was found a few times. The chain uses TRBV7-9 and TRBJ1-1, with 10 bases that match TRBD1. V lost 1 base and J lost 4; bases outside the gene matches: 9. The CDR3 is 17 residues long. The V gene's germline CDR1 is SEHNR and CDR2 FQNEAQ (reference sequence). CDR3 loop: CASSLEPGQGFSTEAFF. The DNA for the CDR3 is TGTGCCAGCAGCTTAGAGCCGGGACAGGGGTTTTCCACTGAAGCTTTCTTT.

This clonotype has more than one count but fewer than ten. The V gene is TRBV12-3 or TRBV12-4, the J gene TRBJ2-5; no clear D. With 3 bases removed from V and 0 bases from J, the gap between germline ends came to 8 bases. CDR3 size: 14 residues. Written as DNA, the CDR3 is TGTGCCAGCAGTTTTACCCTGTACCAAGAGACCCAGTACTTC. Protein: CASSFTLYQETQYF.

The V gene is TRBV5-4, the J gene TRBJ2-5; 8 positions agree with TRBD2. J gave up 2 bases and V 0 bases, and 3 bases lay outside the gene matches. In germline, CDR1 is SGHNT, CDR2 YYREEE (reference sequence). The CDR3 is 15 amino acids. In DNA, the CDR3 is TGTGCCAGCAGCTTGGTCGGGGGGGGACAAGAGACCCAGTACTTC. This translates into CASSLVGGGQETQYF.

V gene TRBV4-1 combines with J gene TRBJ2-6; D gene uncertain. Germline CDR1 MGHRA, CDR2 YSYEKL. The CDR3 runs to 16 residues. The V gene lost 2 bases and the J gene lost 1 base, with 9 bases spanning the gap. The DNA for the CDR3 is TGCGCCAGCAGCCAACATGGGTGGTCTGGGGCCAACGTCCTGACTTTC. Translating gives CASSQHGWSGANVLTF.